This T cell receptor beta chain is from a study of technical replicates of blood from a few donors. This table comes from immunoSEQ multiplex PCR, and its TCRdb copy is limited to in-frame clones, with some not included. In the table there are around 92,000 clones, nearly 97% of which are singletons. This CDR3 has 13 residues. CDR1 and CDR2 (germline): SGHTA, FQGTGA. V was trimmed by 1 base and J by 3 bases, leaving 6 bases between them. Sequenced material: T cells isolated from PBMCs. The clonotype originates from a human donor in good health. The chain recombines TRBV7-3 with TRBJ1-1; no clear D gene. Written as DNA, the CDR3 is TGTGCCAGCAGCTTAAGCCGCGACACTGAAGCTTTCTTT. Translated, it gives CASSLSRDTEAFF.